Below, one T cell receptor beta chain is given with its context. This clone was seen a few times. Its cognate antigen has yet to be identified. The sample holds no much larger clone one base away, and base qualities are not on file. The sample belongs to a study of beta chain features in type 1 diabetes (dated by TCRdb to the late 2010s). Concerning the study at large: Mean age, gender distribution, total cell number and subset yield were not different between patients and healthy donors. Across all samples, about 110 million sorted cells were examined, and cell number per subset correlated strongly with RNA yield. Naive and central memory subsets were obtained from all 28 donors, but regulatory and stem cell-like memory subsets were isolated from only 8 patients and roughly 8 healthy donors. In the study, TCRB repertoires of sorted circulating CD4+ T cell subsets from recently diagnosed type 1 diabetes patients were compared with those of matched healthy donors.

The trim is 0 bases for V and 0 bases for J, with a gap of 10 bases between the germline ends. CDR1 and CDR2 are drawn from the germline V gene: SGHRS, YFSETQ. CDR3 length: 15 amino acids, cysteine to phenylalanine. Only the CDR3 region is kept as DNA, spanning 45 bases read in frame from base 1. A single peripheral blood draw of roughly 0.11 L on average was collected from each donor into heparinised tubes. A BD FACSAria II was used to sort naive, central memory, regulatory and stem cell-like memory CD4+ T cells with a panel that included CD45RO, CCR7, CD25, CD127, CD95 and CD27. All sorted populations exceeded 95% purity. PBMCs were separated immediately by Lymphoprep density gradient centrifugation and were stained directly, without being cultured. So that batch effects would be minimized, each experiment stained and sorted samples in pairs, pairing one healthy donor with one patient. Broad study findings and their caveats: Naive, central memory and regulatory TCRB repertoires appeared more similar among patients than among healthy donors. Because cDNA rather than genomic DNA was sequenced, highly expressing activated cells could have been over-represented, although no difference in activation and CD3 levels was found between groups. HLA sub-analyses involved small numbers of individuals, so any influence of HLA type on TCRB rearrangement remained unresolved. PCR may preferentially amplify shorter templates, but because patient and control samples were amplified and corrected together, any resulting skew would affect both groups equally. Patients with type 1 diabetes made fewer insertions and deleted more nucleotides at VDJ recombination sites, implying thymic rearrangement abnormalities. Type 1 diabetes patients showed a moderate but significant shortening of TCRB CDR3 length in all four CD4+ subsets.

The High Capacity cDNA Reverse Transcription Kit was used to reverse transcribe all of the isolated RNA, meaning that expressed TCRB transcripts were what got sequenced. Deep immunoSEQ sequencing was performed on naive, central memory and regulatory T cell samples, with an average of roughly 3.3 million total reads per sample. Sorted cells were lysed in RLT buffer and RNA was extracted with DNase-treated RNeasy Micro or Mini kits, depending on cell number. Each cell subset was processed on its own to prevent cross-contamination, while patient and healthy donor samples were processed together. TCRB sequences were amplified from cDNA with the immunoSEQ multiplex PCR, producing 87-bp fragments spanning the CDR3 region. Sequencing of the amplicons was done on the Illumina HiSeq platform. The published analysis was carried out like this. Synthetic template baselines were used to correct PCR bias computationally, reads within Hamming distance 2 were collapsed, and singletons that could not be merged were discarded. By aligning reads against IMGT, V, D and J genes, CDR3 length, and insertions or deletions at six rearrangement sites were assigned. Within each subset, clonotype counts were normalized to sorted cell number, and only after that were true diversity and Gini coefficients computed with the tcR R package. The overlap coefficient, calculated on TCRB nucleotide sequences, was used to measure repertoire sharing. Out-of-frame TCRB sequences from naive cells were analyzed as a proxy for the pre-selection repertoire. TCRdb stores this immuneACCESS table with in-frame sequences only. Part of the clones is absent; in the studies checked, under half of the shortfall reflects unresolved V genes, and no reason is known for the rest. V and J calls and clone size are as listed in that table; D and trimming were resolved from the DNA. Here the sample has under 900,000 clones; 15% to 20% occur a single time. The ten largest clones take up 0.02% to 0.025% of the sample.

The chain links TRBV5-1 with TRBJ2-7, with no confident D gene call. The sequence came from a woman aged 18-30 years in good health. The material sequenced was naive CD4+ T cells from blood. The cell subset or site label here, explained by the study, means: true naive CD4+ T cells. The sequence in DNA is TGCGCCAGCAGCTTGGGGGCAGGATACTCCTACGAGCAGTACTTC. Translated, this is CASSLGAGYSYEQYF.